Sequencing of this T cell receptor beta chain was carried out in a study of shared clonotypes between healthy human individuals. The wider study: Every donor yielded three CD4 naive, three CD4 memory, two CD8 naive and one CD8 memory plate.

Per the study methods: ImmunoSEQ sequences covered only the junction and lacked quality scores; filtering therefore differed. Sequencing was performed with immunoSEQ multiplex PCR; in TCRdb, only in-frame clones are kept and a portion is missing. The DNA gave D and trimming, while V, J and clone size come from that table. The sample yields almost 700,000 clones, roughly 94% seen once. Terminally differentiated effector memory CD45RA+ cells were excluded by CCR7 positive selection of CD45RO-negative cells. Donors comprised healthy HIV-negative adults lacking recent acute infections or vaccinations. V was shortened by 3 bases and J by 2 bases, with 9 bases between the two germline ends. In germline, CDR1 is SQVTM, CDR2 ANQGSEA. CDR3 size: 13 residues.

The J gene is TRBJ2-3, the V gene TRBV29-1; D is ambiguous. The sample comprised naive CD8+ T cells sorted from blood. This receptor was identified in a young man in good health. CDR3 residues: CSVDSADTDTQYF. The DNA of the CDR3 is TGCAGCGTTGACTCCGCAGACACAGATACGCAGTATTTT.